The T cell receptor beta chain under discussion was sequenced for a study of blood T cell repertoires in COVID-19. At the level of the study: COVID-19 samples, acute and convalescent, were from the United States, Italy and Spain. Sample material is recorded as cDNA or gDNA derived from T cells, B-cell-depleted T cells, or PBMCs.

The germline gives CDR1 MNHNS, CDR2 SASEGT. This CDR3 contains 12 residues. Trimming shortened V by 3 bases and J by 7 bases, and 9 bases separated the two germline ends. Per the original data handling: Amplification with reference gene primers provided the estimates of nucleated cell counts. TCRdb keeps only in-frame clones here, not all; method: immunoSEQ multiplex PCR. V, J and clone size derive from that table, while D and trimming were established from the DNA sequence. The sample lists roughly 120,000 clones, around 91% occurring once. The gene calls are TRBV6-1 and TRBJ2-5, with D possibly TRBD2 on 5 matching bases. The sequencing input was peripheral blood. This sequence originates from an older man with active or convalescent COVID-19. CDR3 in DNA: TGTGCCAGCAGTGACCATGGAGGGACCCAGTACTTC. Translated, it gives CASSDHGGTQYF.